This is a list of T cell receptor beta chains from one sample in a study of blood T cell repertoires in COVID-19. This table comes from immunoSEQ multiplex PCR, and its TCRdb copy is limited to in-frame clones, with some not included. Here the sample spans 45,000 to 70,000 clones, around 90% being singletons. The sequenced sample was peripheral blood. The receptors derive from a woman older than 75 with COVID-19, enrolled during active disease. Both conserved end residues are trimmed from each CDR3.

J gene,V gene,CDR3 protein
TRBJ2-7,TRBV2,ASSESGEWEY
TRBJ2-5,TRBV6-6,ASSSGDRGPQETQY
TRBJ1-1,TRBV15,ATEGAGGTEAF
TRBJ2-2,TRBV27,ASSPRGGTGELF
TRBJ2-7,TRBV29-1,SVEGRGTGGTYEQY
TRBJ2-6,TRBV20-1,SASIQGISGANVLT
TRBJ2-3,TRBV5-1,ASSSGMDYRTDTQY
TRBJ2-1,TRBV3-1/TRBV3-2,ASSQKSAGDEQF
TRBJ1-3,TRBV9,ASSVAFQGNGNTIY
TRBJ2-2,TRBV6-5,ASTTLGVNTGELF
TRBJ2-1,TRBV6-4,ASSEELADYNEQF
TRBJ2-1,TRBV12-5,ASVVPGQGGGEQF
TRBJ1-2,TRBV7-3,ASSFSREEGYT
TRBJ2-2,TRBV19,ASSIAGPRASVGELF
TRBJ1-2,TRBV5-6,ASSPRTGGYLYGYT
TRBJ1-3,TRBV28,ASSSQGSSGNTIY
TRBJ2-6,TRBV5-4,ASSVRGSGANVLT
TRBJ1-1,TRBV2,ASTDGGANTEAF
TRBJ1-4,TRBV30,AWSNREKLF
TRBJ1-2,TRBV10-1,ARGGETQPFYT
TRBJ1-2,TRBV18,ASSPETGARHLN
TRBJ2-7,TRBV5-8,ASSLRTSGASYEQY
TRBJ2-3,TRBV5-1,ASSLAAVVTDTQY
TRBJ1-1,TRBV2,ASTGTVNTEAF
TRBJ2-7,TRBV5-4,ASSLVGSSYEQY
TRBJ1-2,TRBV7-2,ASSLGGRSGGGYT